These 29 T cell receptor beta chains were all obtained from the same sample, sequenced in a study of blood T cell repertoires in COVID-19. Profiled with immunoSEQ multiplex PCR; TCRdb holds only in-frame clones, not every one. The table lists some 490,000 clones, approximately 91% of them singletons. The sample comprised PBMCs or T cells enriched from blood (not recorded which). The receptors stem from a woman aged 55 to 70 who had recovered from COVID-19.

The chain's CDR3 is CASTEDGNPGEQYF. CDR3 nucleotide sequence: TGTGCCAGCACTGAAGACGGAAACCCAGGGGAGCAGTACTTC. The chain joins TRBV11-3 to TRBJ2-7, with D possibly TRBD1 on 5 matching bases. The CDR3 consists of 14 residues. Germline loops: CDR1 SGHNT, CDR2 YENEEA. Trimming pared 7 bases from V and 7 bases from J, leaving 20 bases between.

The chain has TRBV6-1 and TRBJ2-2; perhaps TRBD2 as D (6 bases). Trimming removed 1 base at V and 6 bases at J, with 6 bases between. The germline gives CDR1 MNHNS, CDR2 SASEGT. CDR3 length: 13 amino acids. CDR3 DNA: TGTGCCAGCAGTGAAGGCGGGGCCGGGGAGCTGTTTTTT. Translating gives CASSEGGAGELFF.

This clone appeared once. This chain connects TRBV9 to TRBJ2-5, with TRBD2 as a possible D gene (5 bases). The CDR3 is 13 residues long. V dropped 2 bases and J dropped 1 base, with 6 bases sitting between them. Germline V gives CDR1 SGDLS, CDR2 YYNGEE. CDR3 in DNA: TGTGCCAGCAGCGTTCGGGGCCAAGAGACCCAGTACTTC. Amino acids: CASSVRGQETQYF.

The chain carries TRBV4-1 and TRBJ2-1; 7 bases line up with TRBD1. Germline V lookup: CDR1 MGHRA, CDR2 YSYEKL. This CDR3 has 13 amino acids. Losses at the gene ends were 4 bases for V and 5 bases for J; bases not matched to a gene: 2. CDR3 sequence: CASSPDRDNEQFF. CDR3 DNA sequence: TGCGCCAGCAGCCCCGACAGGGACAATGAGCAGTTCTTC.

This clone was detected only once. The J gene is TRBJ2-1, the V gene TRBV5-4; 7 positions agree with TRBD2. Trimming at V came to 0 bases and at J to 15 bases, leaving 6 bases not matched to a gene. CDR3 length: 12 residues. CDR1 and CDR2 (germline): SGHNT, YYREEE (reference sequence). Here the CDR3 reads CASSLERGPPFF. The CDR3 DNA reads TGTGCCAGCAGCTTGGAGCGGGGTCCCCCGTTCTTC.

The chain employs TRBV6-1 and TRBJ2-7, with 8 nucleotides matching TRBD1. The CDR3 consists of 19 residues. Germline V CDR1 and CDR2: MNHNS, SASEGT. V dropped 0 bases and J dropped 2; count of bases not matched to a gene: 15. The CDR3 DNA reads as TGTGCCAGCAGTGAAGCGAGCTGGCGTCAGGGGGCAACAACCTACGAGCAGTACTTC. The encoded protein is CASSEASWRQGATTYEQYF.

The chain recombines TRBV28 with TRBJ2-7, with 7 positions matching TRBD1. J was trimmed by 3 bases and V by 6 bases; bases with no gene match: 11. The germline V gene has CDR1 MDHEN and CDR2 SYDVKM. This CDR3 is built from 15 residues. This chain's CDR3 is CASSPRDRSYYEQYV. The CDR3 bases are TGTGCCAGCAGCCCAAGGGACAGATCGTACTACGAGCAGTACGTC.

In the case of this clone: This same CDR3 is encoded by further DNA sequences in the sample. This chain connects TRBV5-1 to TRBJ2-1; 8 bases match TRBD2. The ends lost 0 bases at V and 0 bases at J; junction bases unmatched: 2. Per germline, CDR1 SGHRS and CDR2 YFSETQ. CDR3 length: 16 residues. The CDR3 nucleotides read TGCGCCAGCAGCTTGGGGGGGACTAGCTCCTACAATGAGCAGTTCTTC. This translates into CASSLGGTSSYNEQFF.

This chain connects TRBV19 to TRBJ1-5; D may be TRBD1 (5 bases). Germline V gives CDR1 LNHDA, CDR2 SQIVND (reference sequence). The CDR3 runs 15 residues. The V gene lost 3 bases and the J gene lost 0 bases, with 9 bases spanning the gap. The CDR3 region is CASSILTVSNQPQHF. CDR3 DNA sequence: TGTGCCAGTAGTATCTTGACAGTTAGCAATCAGCCCCAGCATTTT.

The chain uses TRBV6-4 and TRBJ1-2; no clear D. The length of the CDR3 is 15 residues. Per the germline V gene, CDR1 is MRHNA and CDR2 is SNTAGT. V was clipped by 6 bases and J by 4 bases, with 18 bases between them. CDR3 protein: CASRKEDGQIYGYTF. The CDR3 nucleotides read TGTGCCAGCAGGAAGGAGGACGGTCAGATCTATGGCTACACCTTC.

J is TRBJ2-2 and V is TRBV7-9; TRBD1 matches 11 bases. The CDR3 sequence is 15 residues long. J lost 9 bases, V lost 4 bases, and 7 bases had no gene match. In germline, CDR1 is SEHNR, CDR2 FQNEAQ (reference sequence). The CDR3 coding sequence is TGTGCCAGCAGCTCCGGACAGGGGGCATCCCGGGAGCTGTTTTTT. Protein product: CASSSGQGASRELFF.

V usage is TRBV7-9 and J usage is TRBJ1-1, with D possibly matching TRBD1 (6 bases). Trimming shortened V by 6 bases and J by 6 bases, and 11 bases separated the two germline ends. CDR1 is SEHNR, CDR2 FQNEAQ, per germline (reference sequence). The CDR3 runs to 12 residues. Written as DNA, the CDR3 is TGTGCCAGCAGAACAGGGTTCGCTGAAGCTTTCTTT. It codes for CASRTGFAEAFF.

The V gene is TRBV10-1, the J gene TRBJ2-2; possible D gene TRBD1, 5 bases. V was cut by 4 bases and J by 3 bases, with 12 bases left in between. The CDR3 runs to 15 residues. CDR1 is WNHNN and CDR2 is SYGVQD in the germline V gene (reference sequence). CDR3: CASSAAGLDTGELFF. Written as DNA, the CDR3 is TGCGCCAGCAGTGCGGCAGGGCTGGACACCGGGGAGCTGTTTTTT.

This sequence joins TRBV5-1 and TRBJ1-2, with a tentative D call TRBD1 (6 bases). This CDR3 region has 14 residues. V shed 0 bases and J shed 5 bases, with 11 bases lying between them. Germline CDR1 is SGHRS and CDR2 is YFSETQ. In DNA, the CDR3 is TGCGCCAGCAGCTTGGGAGCAGGGGCGTATGGCTACACCTTC. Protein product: CASSLGAGAYGYTF.

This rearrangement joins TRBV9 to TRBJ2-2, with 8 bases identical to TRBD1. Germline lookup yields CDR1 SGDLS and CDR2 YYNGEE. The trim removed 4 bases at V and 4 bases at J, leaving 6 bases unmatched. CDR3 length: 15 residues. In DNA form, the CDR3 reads TGTGCCAGCAGCTTCCGGGACAGGCTCACCGGGGAGCTGTTTTTT. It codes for CASSFRDRLTGELFF. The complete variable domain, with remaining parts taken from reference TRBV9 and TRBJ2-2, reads DSGVTQTPKHLITATGQRVTLRCSPRSGDLSVYWYQQSLDQGLQFLIQYYNGEERAKGNILERFSAQQFPDLHSELNLSSLELGDSALYFCASSFRDRLTGELFFGEGSRLTVL.

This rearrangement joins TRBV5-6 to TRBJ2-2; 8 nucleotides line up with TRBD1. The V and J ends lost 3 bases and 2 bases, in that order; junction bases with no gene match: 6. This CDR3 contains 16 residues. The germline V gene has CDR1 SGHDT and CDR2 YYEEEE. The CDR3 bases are TGTGCCAGCAGCTCACAGGACAGGGCCAACACCGGGGAGCTGTTTTTT. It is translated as CASSSQDRANTGELFF.

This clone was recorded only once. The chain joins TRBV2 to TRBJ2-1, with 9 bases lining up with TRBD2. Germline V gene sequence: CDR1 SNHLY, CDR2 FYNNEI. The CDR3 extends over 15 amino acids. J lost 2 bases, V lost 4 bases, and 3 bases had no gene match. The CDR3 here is CASSVAGGPYNEQFF. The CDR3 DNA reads TGTGCCAGCAGTGTGGCGGGGGGGCCCTACAATGAGCAGTTCTTC.

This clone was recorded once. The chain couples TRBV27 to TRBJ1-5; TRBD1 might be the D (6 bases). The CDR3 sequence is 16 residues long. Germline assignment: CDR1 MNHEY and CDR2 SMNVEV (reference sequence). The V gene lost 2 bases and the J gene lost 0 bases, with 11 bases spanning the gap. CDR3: CASSLGGGDSNQPQHF. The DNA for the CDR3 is TGTGCCAGCAGTTTAGGGGGGGGCGATAGCAATCAGCCCCAGCATTTT.

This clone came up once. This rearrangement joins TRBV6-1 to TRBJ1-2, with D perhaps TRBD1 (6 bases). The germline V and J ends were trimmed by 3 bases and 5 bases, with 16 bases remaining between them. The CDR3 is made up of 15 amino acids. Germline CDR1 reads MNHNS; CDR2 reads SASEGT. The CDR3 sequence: CASSDQQGMGYGYTF. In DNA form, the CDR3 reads TGTGCCAGCAGTGACCAACAGGGAATGGGGTATGGCTACACCTTC.

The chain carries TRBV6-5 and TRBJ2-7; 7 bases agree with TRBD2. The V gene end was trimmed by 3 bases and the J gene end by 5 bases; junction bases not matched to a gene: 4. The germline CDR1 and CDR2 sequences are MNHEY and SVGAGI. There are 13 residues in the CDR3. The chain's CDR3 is CASSYIRGDEQYF. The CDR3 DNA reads TGTGCCAGCAGTTATATCCGGGGGGACGAGCAGTACTTC.

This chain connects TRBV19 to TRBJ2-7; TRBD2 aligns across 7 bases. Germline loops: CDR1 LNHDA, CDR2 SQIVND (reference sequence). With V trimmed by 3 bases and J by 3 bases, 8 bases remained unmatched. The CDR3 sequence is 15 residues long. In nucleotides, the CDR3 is TGTGCCAGTAGTATGGTTGGGGGGACTAACTACGAGCAGTACTTC. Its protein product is CASSMVGGTNYEQYF.

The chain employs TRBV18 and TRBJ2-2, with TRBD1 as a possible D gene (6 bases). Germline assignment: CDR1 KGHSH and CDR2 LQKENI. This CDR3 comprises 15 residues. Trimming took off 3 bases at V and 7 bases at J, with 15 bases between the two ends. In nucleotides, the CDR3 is TGTGCCAGCTCACCGGTCTGGGGGCCAGGCGGGGAGCTGTTTTTT. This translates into CASSPVWGPGGELFF.

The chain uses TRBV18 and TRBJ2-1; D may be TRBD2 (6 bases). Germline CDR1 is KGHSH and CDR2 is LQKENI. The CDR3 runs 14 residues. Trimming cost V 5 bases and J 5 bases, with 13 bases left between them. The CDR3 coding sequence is TGTGCCAGCTCAGCCTCTAGCGCCAACAATGAGCAGTTCTTC. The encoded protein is CASSASSANNEQFF. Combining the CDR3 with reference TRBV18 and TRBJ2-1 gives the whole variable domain NAGVMQNPRHLVRRRGQEARLRCSPMKGHSHVYWYRQLPEEGLKFMVYLQKENIIDESGMPKERFSAEFPKEGPSILRIQQVVRGDSAAYFCASSASSANNEQFFGPGTRLTVL.

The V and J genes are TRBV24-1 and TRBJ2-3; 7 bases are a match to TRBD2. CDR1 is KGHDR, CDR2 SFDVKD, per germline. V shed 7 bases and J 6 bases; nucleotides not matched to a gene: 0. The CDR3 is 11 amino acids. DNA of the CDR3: TGTGCCACCAGGGGAGGGGATACGCAGTATTTT. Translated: CATRGGDTQYF.

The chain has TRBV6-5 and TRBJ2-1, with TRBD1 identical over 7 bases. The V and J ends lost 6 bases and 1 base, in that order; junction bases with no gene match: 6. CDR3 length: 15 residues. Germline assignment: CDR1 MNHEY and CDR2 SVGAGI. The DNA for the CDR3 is TGTGCCAGCAGGTTCGGGACAGTATCCTACAATGAGCAGTTCTTC. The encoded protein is CASRFGTVSYNEQFF.

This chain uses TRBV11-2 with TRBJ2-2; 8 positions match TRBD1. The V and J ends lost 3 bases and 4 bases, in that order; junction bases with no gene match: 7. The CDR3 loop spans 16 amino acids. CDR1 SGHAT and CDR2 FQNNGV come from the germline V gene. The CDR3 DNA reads TGTGCCAGCAGCTTCGACCGGACAGGGTTCACCGGGGAGCTGTTTTTT. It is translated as CASSFDRTGFTGELFF. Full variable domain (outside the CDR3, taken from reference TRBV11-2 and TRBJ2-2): EAGVAQSPRYKIIEKRQSVAFWCNPISGHATLYWYQQILGQGPKLLIQFQNNGVVDDSQLPKDRFSAERLKGVDSTLKIQPAKLEDSAVYLCASSFDRTGFTGELFFGEGSRLTVL.

The CDR3 sequence: CASSLSGGSNQPQHF. The DNA of the CDR3 is TGTGCCAGCAGTTTATCCGGGGGGAGCAATCAGCCCCAGCATTTT. The V call is TRBV28, the J call TRBJ1-5; D is perhaps TRBD1 (5 bases). Trimming pared 1 base from V and 1 base from J, leaving 8 bases between. Germline V lookup: CDR1 MDHEN, CDR2 SYDVKM. CDR3 size: 15 residues. Drawing the rest from reference TRBV28 and TRBJ1-5, the complete variable domain is DVKVTQSSRYLVKRTGEKVFLECVQDMDHENMFWYRQDPGLGLRLIYFSYDVKMKEKGDIPEGYSVSREKKERFSLILESASTNQTSMYLCASSLSGGSNQPQHFGDGTRLSIL.

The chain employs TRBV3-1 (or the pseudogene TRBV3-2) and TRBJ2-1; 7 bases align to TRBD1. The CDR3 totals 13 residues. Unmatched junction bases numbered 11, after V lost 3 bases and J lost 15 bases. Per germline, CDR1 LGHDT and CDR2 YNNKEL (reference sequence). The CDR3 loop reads CASSHLEGAGRFF. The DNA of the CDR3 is TGTGCCAGCAGCCACCTCGAGGGGGCAGGTCGGTTCTTC.

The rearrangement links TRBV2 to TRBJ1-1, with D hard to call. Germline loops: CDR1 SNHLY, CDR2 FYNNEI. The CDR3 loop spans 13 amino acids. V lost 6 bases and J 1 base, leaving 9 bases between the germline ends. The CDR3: CASRAMQNTEAFF. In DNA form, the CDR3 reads TGTGCCAGCAGGGCCATGCAGAACACTGAAGCTTTCTTT.